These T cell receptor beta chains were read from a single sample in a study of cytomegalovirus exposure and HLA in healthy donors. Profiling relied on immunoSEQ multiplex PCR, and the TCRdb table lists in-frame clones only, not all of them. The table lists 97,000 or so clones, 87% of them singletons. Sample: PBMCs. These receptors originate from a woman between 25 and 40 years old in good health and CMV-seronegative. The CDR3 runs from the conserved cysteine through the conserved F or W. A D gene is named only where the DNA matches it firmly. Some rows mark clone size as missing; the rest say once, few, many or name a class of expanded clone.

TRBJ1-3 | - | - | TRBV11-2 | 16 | CASSLDPDNSGNTIYF | TGTGCCAGCAGCTTAGATCCGGACAACTCTGGAAACACCATATATTTT
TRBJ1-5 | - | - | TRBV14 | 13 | CASSQGASQPQHF | TGTGCCAGCAGCCAAGGGGCAAGTCAGCCCCAGCATTTT
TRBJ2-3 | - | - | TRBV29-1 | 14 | CSVDSPSSTDTQYF | TGCAGCGTTGATAGCCCGTCTAGCACAGATACGCAGTATTTT
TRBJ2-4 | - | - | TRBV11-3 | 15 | CASSLAGLDGDIQYF | TGTGCCAGCAGCTTAGCGGGTCTTGACGGGGACATTCAGTACTTC
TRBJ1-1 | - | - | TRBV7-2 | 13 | CASARELYTEAFF | TGTGCCAGCGCGAGGGAACTATACACTGAAGCTTTCTTT
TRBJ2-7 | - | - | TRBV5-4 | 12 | CASSLPGNEQYF | TGTGCCAGCAGCTTGCCAGGGAACGAGCAGTACTTC
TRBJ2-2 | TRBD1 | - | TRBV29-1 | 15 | CSVEKWSGGDWELFF | TGCAGCGTTGAAAAGTGGTCAGGGGGCGATTGGGAGCTGTTTTTT
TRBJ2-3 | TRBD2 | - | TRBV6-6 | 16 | CASETGGGSRTDTQYF | TGTGCCAGCGAGACGGGCGGCGGGAGTCGCACAGATACGCAGTATTTT
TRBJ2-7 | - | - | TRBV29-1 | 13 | CSVGNDDPYEQYF | TGCAGCGTCGGGAACGATGATCCATACGAGCAGTACTTC
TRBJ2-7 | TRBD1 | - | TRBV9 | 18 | CASSDQPGDRFSSYEQYF | TGTGCCAGCAGCGATCAGCCCGGGGACAGGTTTAGCTCCTACGAGCAGTACTTC
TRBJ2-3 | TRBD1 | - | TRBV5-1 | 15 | CASSLVVTGADTQYF | TGCGCCAGCAGCTTGGTTGTGACAGGGGCAGATACGCAGTATTTT
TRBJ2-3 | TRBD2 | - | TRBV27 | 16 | CASRKLAGGSTDTQYF | TGTGCCAGCAGAAAATTAGCGGGAGGAAGCACAGATACGCAGTATTTT
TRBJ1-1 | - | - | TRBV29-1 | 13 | CSVGHRGNTEAFF | TGCAGCGTTGGGCATAGGGGGAACACTGAAGCTTTCTTT
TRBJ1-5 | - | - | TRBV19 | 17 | CASSIVGAADSNQPQHF | TGTGCCAGTAGTATTGTAGGGGCGGCCGATAGCAATCAGCCCCAGCATTTT
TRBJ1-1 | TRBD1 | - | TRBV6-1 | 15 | CASSTPGGWDTEAFF | TGTGCCAGCAGTACCCCAGGGGGCTGGGACACTGAAGCTTTCTTT
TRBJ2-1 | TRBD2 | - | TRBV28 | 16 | CASSFQGTSAYNEQFF | TGTGCCAGCAGTTTTCAAGGGACTAGCGCGTACAATGAGCAGTTCTTC
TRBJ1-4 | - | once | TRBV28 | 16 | CASSPAGGGHNEKLFF | TGTGCCAGCAGTCCCGCCGGGGGAGGACATAATGAAAAACTGTTTTTT
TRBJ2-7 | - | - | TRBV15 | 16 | CATSISRGGALGEQYF | TGTGCCACCAGCATTTCGCGAGGGGGTGCTCTGGGGGAGCAGTACTTC
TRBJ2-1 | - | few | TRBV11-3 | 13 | CASSLGTEREQFF | TGTGCCAGCAGCTTAGGGACTGAGCGTGAGCAGTTCTTC
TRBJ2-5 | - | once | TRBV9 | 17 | CASSVNLRTDGGETQYF | TGTGCCAGCAGCGTAAACTTACGGACCGACGGGGGAGAGACCCAGTACTTC
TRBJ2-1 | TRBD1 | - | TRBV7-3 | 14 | CASSPDRVGNEQFF | TGTGCCAGCAGCCCGGACAGGGTGGGCAATGAGCAGTTCTTC
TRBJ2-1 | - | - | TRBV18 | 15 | CASSPQWGTYNEQFF | TGTGCCAGCTCACCCCAATGGGGGACATACAATGAGCAGTTCTTC
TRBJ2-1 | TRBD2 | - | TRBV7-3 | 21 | CASSSKIGGTGTSGSRDEQFF | TGTGCCAGCAGCAGCAAAATCGGGGGCACCGGGACTAGCGGGAGTAGGGATGAGCAGTTCTTC
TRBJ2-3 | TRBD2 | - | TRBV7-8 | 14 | CASSREASGDTQYF | TGTGCCAGCAGCCGCGAGGCTAGCGGAGATACGCAGTATTTT
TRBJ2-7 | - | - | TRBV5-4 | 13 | CASSLQPSYEQYF | TGTGCCAGCAGCTTACAGCCAAGCTACGAGCAGTACTTC
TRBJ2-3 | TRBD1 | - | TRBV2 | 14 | CASSRDRATDTQYF | TGTGCCAGCAGCCGGGACAGGGCCACAGATACGCAGTATTTT
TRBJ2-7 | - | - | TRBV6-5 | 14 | CASSTPSNLYEQYF | TGTGCCAGCAGCACTCCTTCGAACCTCTACGAGCAGTACTTC
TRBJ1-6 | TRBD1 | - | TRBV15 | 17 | CATSRSDRGSYNSPLHF | TGTGCCACCAGCAGATCAGACAGGGGGTCCTATAATTCACCCCTCCACTTT
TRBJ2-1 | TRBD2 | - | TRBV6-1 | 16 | CASSDPSGSPINEQFF | TGTGCCAGCAGTGACCCAAGCGGGAGCCCCATCAATGAGCAGTTCTTC
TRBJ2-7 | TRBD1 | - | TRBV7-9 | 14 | CASSRTGSSYEQYF | TGTGCCAGCTCCAGGACAGGGAGCTCCTACGAGCAGTACTTC
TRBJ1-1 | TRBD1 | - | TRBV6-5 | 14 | CASSYAQGVAEAFF | TGTGCCAGCAGTTACGCACAGGGGGTAGCTGAAGCTTTCTTT
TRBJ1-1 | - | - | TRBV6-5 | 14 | CATATRDRGTEAFF | TGTGCCACGGCGACCAGGGATAGAGGCACTGAAGCTTTCTTT
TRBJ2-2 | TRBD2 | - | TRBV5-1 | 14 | CASSLAGRTGELFF | TGCGCCAGCAGCTTAGCGGGACGGACCGGGGAGCTGTTTTTT
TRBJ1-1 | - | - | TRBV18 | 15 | CASSPDRVTGIGAFF | TGTGCCAGCTCACCCGATAGAGTGACAGGAATCGGAGCTTTCTTT
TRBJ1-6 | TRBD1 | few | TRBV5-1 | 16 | CASSRSPDRPNSPLHF | TGCGCCAGCAGCCGCAGCCCGGACAGGCCTAATTCACCCCTCCACTTT
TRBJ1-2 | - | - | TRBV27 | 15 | CASFSTTQGGYGYTF | TGTGCCAGCTTCAGTACGACCCAAGGGGGCTATGGCTACACCTTC
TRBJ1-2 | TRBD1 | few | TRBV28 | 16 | CASSHTLDRGNYGYTF | TGTGCCAGCAGTCATACCCTTGACAGGGGCAACTATGGCTACACCTTC
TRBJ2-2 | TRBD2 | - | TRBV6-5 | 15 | CASSPSGSAAGELFF | TGTGCCAGCAGTCCAAGCGGGAGTGCGGCCGGGGAGCTGTTTTTT
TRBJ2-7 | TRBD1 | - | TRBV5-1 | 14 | CASSLEGQGSLQYF | TGCGCCAGCAGCTTGGAGGGACAGGGTTCTTTGCAGTACTTC
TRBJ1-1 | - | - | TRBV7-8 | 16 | CASSLVLGPRNTEAFF | TGTGCCAGCAGCTTAGTTCTGGGGCCAAGGAACACTGAAGCTTTCTTT
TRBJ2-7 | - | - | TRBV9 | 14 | CASSSNQQDYEQYF | TGTGCCAGCAGCTCTAATCAACAGGACTACGAGCAGTACTTC
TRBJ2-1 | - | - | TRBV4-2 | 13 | CASSQVSGNEQFF | TGTGCCAGCAGCCAAGTCAGCGGCAATGAGCAGTTCTTC
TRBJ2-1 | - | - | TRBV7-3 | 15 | CASSLSEGPNNEQFF | TGTGCCAGCAGCTTAAGTGAGGGTCCGAACAATGAGCAGTTCTTC
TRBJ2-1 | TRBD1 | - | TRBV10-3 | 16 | CAISDSAGQGPNEQFF | TGTGCCATCAGTGACTCCGCGGGACAGGGACCAAATGAGCAGTTCTTC
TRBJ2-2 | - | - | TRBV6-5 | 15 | CASRTGTSDTGELFF | TGTGCCAGCAGAACCGGGACAAGTGACACCGGGGAGCTGTTTTTT